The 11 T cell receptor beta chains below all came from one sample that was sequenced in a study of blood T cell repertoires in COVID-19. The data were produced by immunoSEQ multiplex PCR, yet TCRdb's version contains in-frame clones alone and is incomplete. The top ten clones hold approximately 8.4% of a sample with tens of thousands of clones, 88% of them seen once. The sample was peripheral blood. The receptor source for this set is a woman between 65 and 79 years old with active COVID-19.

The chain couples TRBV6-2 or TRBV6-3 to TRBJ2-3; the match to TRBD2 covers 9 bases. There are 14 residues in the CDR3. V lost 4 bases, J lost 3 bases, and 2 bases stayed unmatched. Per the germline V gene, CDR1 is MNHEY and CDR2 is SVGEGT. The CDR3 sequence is CASSFLAGTDTQYF. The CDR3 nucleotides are TGTGCCAGCAGTTTCCTAGCGGGAACAGATACGCAGTATTTT.

The CDR3 nucleotides read TGTGCCAGCAGCCCCCGGGACAGAGATTACAATGAGCAGTTCTTC. This gives the protein CASSPRDRDYNEQFF. This chain connects TRBV9 to TRBJ2-1, with 7 bases lining up with TRBD1. The CDR3 runs 15 residues. Trimming at V came to 4 bases and at J to 4 bases, leaving 8 bases not matched to a gene. CDR1 and CDR2 (germline): SGDLS, YYNGEE.

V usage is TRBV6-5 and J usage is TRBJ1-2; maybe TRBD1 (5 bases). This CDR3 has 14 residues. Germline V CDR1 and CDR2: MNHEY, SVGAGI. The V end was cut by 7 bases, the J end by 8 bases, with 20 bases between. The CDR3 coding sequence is TGTGCCAGCACCAACTACGGGGGAATCTACGGCTACACCTTC. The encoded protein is CASTNYGGIYGYTF.

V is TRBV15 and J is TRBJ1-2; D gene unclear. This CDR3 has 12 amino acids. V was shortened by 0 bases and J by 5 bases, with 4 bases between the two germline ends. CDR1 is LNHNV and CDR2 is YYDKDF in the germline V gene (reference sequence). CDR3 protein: CATSRERYGYTF. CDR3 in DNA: TGTGCCACCAGCAGAGAGCGTTATGGCTACACCTTC.

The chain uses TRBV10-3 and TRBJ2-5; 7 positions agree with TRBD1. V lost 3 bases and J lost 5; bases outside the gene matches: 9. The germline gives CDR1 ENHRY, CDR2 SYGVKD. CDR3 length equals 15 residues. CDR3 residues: CAISEGGLGWETQYF. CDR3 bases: TGTGCCATCAGTGAAGGGGGCTTGGGGTGGGAGACCCAGTACTTC.

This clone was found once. Here the CDR3 reads CASSMGGGENSYNEQFF. As DNA, the CDR3 is TGTGCCAGTAGTATGGGTGGGGGGGAAAACTCCTACAATGAGCAGTTCTTC. This rearrangement joins TRBV19 to TRBJ2-1, with TRBD2 matching 7 bases. Per germline, CDR1 LNHDA and CDR2 SQIVND (reference sequence). The CDR3 consists of 17 residues. V was pared by 3 bases and J by 0 bases, with 8 bases of the junction left unmatched.

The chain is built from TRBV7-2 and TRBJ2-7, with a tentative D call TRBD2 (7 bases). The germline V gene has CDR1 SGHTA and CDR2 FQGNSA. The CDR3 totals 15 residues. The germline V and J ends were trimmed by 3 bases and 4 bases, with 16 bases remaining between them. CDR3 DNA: TGTGCCAGCAGCTTCCAAAGGGGGGGTAGGTACGAGCAGTACTTC. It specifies CASSFQRGGRYEQYF. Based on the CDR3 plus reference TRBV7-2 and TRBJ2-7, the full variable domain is GAGVSQSPSNKVTEKGKDVELRCDPISGHTALYWYRQSLGQGLEFLIYFQGNSAPDKSGLPSDRFSAERTGGSVSTLTIQRTQQEDSAVYLCASSFQRGGRYEQYFGPGTRLTVT.

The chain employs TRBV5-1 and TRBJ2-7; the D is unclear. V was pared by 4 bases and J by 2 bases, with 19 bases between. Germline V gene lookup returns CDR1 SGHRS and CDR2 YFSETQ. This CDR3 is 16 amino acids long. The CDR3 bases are TGCGCCAGCAGCAGATTATCGGGTGGTGAAGCCTACGAGCAGTACTTC. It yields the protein CASSRLSGGEAYEQYF. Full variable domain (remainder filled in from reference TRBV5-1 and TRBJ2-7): KAGVTQTPRYLIKTRGQQVTLSCSPISGHRSVSWYQQTPGQGLQFLFEYFSETQRNKGNFPGRFSGRQFSNSRSEMNVSTLELGDSALYLCASSRLSGGEAYEQYFGPGTRLTVT.

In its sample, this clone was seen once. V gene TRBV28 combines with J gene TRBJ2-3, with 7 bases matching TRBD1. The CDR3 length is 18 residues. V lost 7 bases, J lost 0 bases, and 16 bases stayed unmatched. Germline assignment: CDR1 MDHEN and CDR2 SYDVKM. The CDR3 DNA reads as TGTGCCAGCACCTCATTAAGACGGCGACAGGGAAGCACAGATACGCAGTATTTT. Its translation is CASTSLRRRQGSTDTQYF.

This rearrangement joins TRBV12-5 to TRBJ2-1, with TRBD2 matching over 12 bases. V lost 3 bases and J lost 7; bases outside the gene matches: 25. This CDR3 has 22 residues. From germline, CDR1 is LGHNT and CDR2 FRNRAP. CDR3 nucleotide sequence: TGTGCTAGTGGTTTTTTGCCCGTTTTGACGCAGCCGTGGCTAGCGGGAGGGAATGAGCAGTTCTTC. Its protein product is CASGFLPVLTQPWLAGGNEQFF.

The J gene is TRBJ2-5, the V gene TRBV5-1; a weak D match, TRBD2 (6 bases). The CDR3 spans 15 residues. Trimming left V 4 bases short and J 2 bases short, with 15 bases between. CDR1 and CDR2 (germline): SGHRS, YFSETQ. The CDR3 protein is CASSKGTSAQETQYF. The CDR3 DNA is TGCGCCAGCAGCAAGGGGACTTCGGCACAAGAGACCCAGTACTTC. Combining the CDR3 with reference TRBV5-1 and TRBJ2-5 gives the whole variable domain KAGVTQTPRYLIKTRGQQVTLSCSPISGHRSVSWYQQTPGQGLQFLFEYFSETQRNKGNFPGRFSGRQFSNSRSEMNVSTLELGDSALYLCASSKGTSAQETQYFGPGTRLLVL.